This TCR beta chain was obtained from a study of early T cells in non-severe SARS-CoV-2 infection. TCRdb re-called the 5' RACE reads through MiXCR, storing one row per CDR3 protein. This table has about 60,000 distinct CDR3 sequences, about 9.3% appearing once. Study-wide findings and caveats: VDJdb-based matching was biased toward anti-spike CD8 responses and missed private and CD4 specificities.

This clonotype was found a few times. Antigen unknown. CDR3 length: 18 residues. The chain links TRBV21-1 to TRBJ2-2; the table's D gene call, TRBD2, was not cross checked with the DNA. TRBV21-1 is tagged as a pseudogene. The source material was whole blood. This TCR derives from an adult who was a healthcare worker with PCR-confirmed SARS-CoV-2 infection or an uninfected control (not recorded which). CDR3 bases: TGTGCCGAGAATTTACAAGAGACTAGCGGGGGTATAACCGGGGAGCTGTTTTTT. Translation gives CAENLQETSGGITGELFF.